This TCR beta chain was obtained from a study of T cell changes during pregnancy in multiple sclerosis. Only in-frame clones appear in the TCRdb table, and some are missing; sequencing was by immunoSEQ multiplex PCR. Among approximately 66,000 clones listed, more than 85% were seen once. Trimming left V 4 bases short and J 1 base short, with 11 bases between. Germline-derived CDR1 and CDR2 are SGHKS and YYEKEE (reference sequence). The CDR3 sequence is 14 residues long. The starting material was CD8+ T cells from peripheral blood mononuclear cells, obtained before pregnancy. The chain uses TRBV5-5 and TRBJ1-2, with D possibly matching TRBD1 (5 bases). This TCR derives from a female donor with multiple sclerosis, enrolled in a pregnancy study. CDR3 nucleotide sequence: TGTGCCAGCAGCCCAGACCAGGGTAACTATGGCTACACCTTC. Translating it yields CASSPDQGNYGYTF.